This TCR beta chain comes out of a study of T-cell reconstitution after alpha-beta-depleted transplantation in children. During its preparation, the TCRbeta library received unique molecular identifiers. TCRdb re-called the PCR reads with MiXCR, one entry per CDR3 protein. Here the sample spans about 110,000 distinct CDR3 sequences, 5% to 7% being singletons. Study-level points and caveats: Diversity and T-cell counts at one year after transplant derived mostly from new T cells.

In this sample, this clonotype turned up a few times. Antigen unknown. V lost 6 bases and J lost 1; bases outside the gene matches: 11. Per the germline V gene, CDR1 is MNHEY and CDR2 is SVGEGT. There are 16 residues in the CDR3. This chain uses TRBV6-2 or TRBV6-3 with TRBJ2-7; 8 bases are shared with TRBD1. The sample here was PBMCs, mostly from graft donor cells, taken 360 days after TCRalphabeta/CD19-depleted stem cell transplant. The origin of this receptor is a male patient between 2 and 10 years old who had a stem cell transplant for acute lymphoblastic leukemia, so the T cells may come from the graft donor. The CDR3 nucleotides read TGTGCCAGCAGCCAATCGGACAGGGTAGGGTCCTACGAGCAGTACTTC. It yields the protein CASSQSDRVGSYEQYF.